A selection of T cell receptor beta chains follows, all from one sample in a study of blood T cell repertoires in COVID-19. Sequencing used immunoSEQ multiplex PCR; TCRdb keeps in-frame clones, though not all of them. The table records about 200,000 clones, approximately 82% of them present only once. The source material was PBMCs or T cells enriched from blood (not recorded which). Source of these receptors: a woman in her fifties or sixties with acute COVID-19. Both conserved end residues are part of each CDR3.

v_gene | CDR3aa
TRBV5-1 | CASSLAPAGGRETQYF
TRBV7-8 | CATVHGRAGETQYF
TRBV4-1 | CASSQDRETEAFF
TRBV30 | CAWSVGGTAYGYTF
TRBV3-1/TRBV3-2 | CASSQDRLDRDNEKLFF
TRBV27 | CASGFGQGHQPQHF
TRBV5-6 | CASSSSAAGGLETQYF
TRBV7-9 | CASSPRWDPGRVEKLFF
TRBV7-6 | CASSLQGTGSVEQYF
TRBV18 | CASSPREGTFNSPLHF
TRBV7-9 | CATADGVLGNEKLFF
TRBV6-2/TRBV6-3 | CASGPPVDRGFGYTF
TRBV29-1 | CSAGGEGDTEAFF
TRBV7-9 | CASFGDNNSPLHF
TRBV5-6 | CASTLEYNSPLHF
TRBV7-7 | CASSPRLADTYNEQFF
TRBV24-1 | CATSDLGTANTGELFF
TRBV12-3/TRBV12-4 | CASSRDSSQGYTF
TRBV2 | CASTLAGVGTEAFF
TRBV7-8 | CASSSNRLPFPGHGYTF
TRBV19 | CASSMQGKGELFF
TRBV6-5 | CASSPTVTGELFF